What follows are 18 T cell receptor beta chains derived from one specimen sequenced in a study of human T cells and chemical hapten exposure. The sample's time point: patch test 2, 6 weeks after DPC sensitization. As to treatment: therapeutic diphenylcyclopropenone sensitization with weekly scalp DPC. TCRdb reprocessed the RACE reads via MiXCR and lists one record per CDR3 protein. Of approximately 90,000 distinct CDR3 sequences listed, roughly 11% are singletons. Sequenced material: whole blood, taken in connection with sensitization to the hapten diphenylcyclopropenone (DPC). All receptors come from a man aged 40-55 years with alopecia areata. Some clones in this sample may be carry-over from other donors' samples.

The chain carries TRBV4-3 and TRBJ2-1; D is unresolved. V lost 2 bases, J lost 0 bases, and 8 bases lay in between. Germline V gives CDR1 LGHNA, CDR2 YSLEER. This CDR3 contains 15 residues. The CDR3 protein is CASSQNKLSYNEQFF. CDR3 sequence (DNA): TGCGCCAGCAGCCAAAATAAGCTCTCCTACAATGAGCAGTTCTTC.

The sample holds many counts of this clonotype. The CDR3 DNA sequence: TGTGCCAGCAATTATCTGGCTAGCGGGAGTAGTTCCTACAATGAGCAGTTCTTC. Encoded protein: CASNYLASGSSSYNEQFF. This chain joins TRBV2 and TRBJ2-1; TRBD2 agrees at 10 bases. Germline V CDR1 and CDR2: SNHLY, FYNNEI. The CDR3 runs to 18 residues. The J segment lost 1 base and the V segment lost 7 bases, leaving 13 bases of the junction unmatched.

V and J are TRBV5-4 and TRBJ2-6; D gene ambiguous. CDR1 SGHNT and CDR2 YYREEE come from the germline V gene (reference sequence). This CDR3 comprises 18 residues. V lost 1 base to trimming and J lost 0 bases, with 14 bases between them. CDR3 DNA: TGTGCCAGCAGCTTGTCGCTAGGATCAGGCTCTGGGGCCAACGTCCTGACTTTC. It codes for CASSLSLGSGSGANVLTF.

The genes are TRBV9 and TRBJ2-5, with TRBD1 identical over 8 bases. CDR3 length: 16 residues. The germline gives CDR1 SGDLS, CDR2 YYNGEE. Unmatched junction bases numbered 12, after V lost 4 bases and J lost 4 bases. The CDR3 bases are TGTGCCAGCAGCCACAAAGGGACAGGACCCTCAGAGACCCAGTACTTC. It translates to CASSHKGTGPSETQYF.

The rearrangement links TRBV9 to TRBJ2-3; TRBD1 matches 8 bases. CDR1 and CDR2 from the germline V gene are SGDLS and YYNGEE. This CDR3 region has 16 residues. J lost 1 base, V lost 1 base, and 5 bases had no gene match. CDR3 protein: CASSVTGTGGTDTQYF. DNA of the CDR3: TGTGCCAGCAGCGTAACCGGGACAGGAGGCACAGATACGCAGTATTTT. Supplemented by reference TRBV9 and TRBJ2-3, the full variable domain reads DSGVTQTPKHLITATGQRVTLRCSPRSGDLSVYWYQQSLDQGLQFLIQYYNGEERAKGNILERFSAQQFPDLHSELNLSSLELGDSALYFCASSVTGTGGTDTQYFGPGTRLTVL.

This clonotype was detected only a few times. The V and J genes are TRBV6-2 or TRBV6-3 and TRBJ1-1; 7 bases map to TRBD1. The CDR3 has 14 residues. V shed 7 bases, J shed 4 bases, and the junction held 9 bases outside the gene matches. CDR1 is MNHEY and CDR2 is SVGEGT in the germline V gene. The CDR3 region is CASIQDRALTEAFF. CDR3 nucleotide sequence: TGTGCCAGCATACAAGACAGGGCCCTCACTGAAGCTTTCTTT.

The J gene is TRBJ2-3, the V gene TRBV30; D is perhaps TRBD1 (5 bases). Germline V CDR1 and CDR2: GTSNPN, SVGIG (reference sequence). The CDR3 contains 14 residues. V shed 2 bases and J shed 3 bases, with 12 bases lying between them. This CDR3 reads CAWSKDTNTDTQYF. The CDR3 coding sequence is TGTGCCTGGAGTAAGGACACGAATACAGATACGCAGTATTTT.

The chain recombines TRBV7-3 with TRBJ2-2; 9 bases are shared with TRBD2. V lost 3 bases to trimming and J lost 8 bases; unmatched junction nucleotides: 4. The CDR3 length is 14 residues. Germline V CDR1 and CDR2: SGHTA, FQGTGA. The DNA of the CDR3 is TGTGCCAGCAGCTTGGGACTAGCTTCTGGGGAGCTGTTTTTT. Translating gives CASSLGLASGELFF.

This clonotype was found many times. The J gene is TRBJ1-2, the V gene TRBV9, with D unresolved. Trimming removed 4 bases at V and 6 bases at J, with 7 bases between. Germline V gives CDR1 SGDLS, CDR2 YYNGEE. The CDR3 contains 11 residues. For the CDR3, the DNA is TGTGCCAGCAGCTCCCAGGATGGCTACACCTTC. As protein: CASSSQDGYTF.

This clonotype was counted ten times or more. The chain couples TRBV27 to TRBJ1-5; 7 bases line up with TRBD1. Unmatched junction bases numbered 8, after V lost 6 bases and J lost 6 bases. Germline V gives CDR1 MNHEY, CDR2 SMNVEV (reference sequence). The CDR3 consists of 14 residues. The CDR3 spells CASRYEGAGQPQHF. The DNA for the CDR3 is TGTGCCAGCAGATACGAGGGGGCGGGTCAGCCCCAGCATTTT.

The table lists this clonotype with many counts. The V gene is TRBV2, the J gene TRBJ1-2; perhaps TRBD1 as D (6 bases). The CDR3 totals 13 residues. Deletions cut 7 bases from V and 4 bases from J, with 13 bases between. In germline, CDR1 is SNHLY, CDR2 FYNNEI. For the CDR3, the DNA is TGTGCCAGCACATCACAGGGCGGCTATGGCTACACCTTC. It translates to CASTSQGGYGYTF. Full variable domain (missing parts from reference TRBV2 and TRBJ1-2): EPEVTQTPSHQVTQMGQEVILRCVPISNHLYFYWYRQILGQKVEFLVSFYNNEISEKSEIFDDQFSVERPDGSNFTLKIRSTKLEDSAMYFCASTSQGGYGYTFGSGTRLTVV.

The V gene is TRBV28, the J gene TRBJ1-2; 7 bases line up with TRBD1. V shed 10 bases and J 5 bases; nucleotides not matched to a gene: 13. Germline V gene lookup returns CDR1 MDHEN and CDR2 SYDVKM. The CDR3 is made up of 14 amino acids. CDR3 amino acids: CATFGQAPFYGYTF. CDR3 DNA sequence: TGTGCCACGTTCGGACAGGCCCCCTTTTATGGCTACACCTTC.

The chain is built from TRBV7-8 and TRBJ2-5; 10 bases match TRBD2. The germline V gene encodes CDR1 SGHVS and CDR2 FQNEAQ. J gave up 7 bases and V 0 bases, and 14 bases lay outside the gene matches. The CDR3 runs 18 residues. Here the CDR3 DNA reads TGTGCCAGCAGCTTAGCGTCCTGGAGCGGGAGGGCCGGGGTGACCCAGTACTTC. Its protein is CASSLASWSGRAGVTQYF.

This clonotype was observed a handful of times. J is TRBJ2-3 and V is TRBV9; D is undetermined. This CDR3 region has 13 residues. Trimming pared 0 bases from V and 4 bases from J, leaving 6 bases between. In germline, CDR1 is SGDLS, CDR2 YYNGEE. CDR3 in amino acids: CASSVDLADTQYF. The CDR3 region has the DNA TGTGCCAGCAGCGTAGACCTGGCAGATACGCAGTATTTT.

This clonotype was observed a few times. J is TRBJ2-2 and V is TRBV9; D gene unclear. This CDR3 region has 14 residues. Per germline, CDR1 SGDLS and CDR2 YYNGEE. Trimming left V 4 bases short and J 0 bases short, with 7 bases between. CDR3 nucleotides: TGTGCCAGCAGCCCCCCGGCGAACACCGGGGAGCTGTTTTTT. The encoded protein is CASSPPANTGELFF.

This clonotype was counted between two and nine times. This chain uses TRBV29-1 with TRBJ2-5; 7 nucleotides agree with TRBD1. V was pared by 7 bases and J by 7 bases, with 9 bases of the junction left unmatched. The germline gives CDR1 SQVTM, CDR2 ANQGSEA. The CDR3 consists of 12 residues. The CDR3 loop is CSALTGSRTQYF. CDR3 in DNA: TGCAGCGCCTTGACAGGGTCGAGGACCCAGTACTTC.

The rearrangement uses TRBV7-2 and TRBJ2-1; 11 positions agree with TRBD1. The CDR3 runs 14 residues. The V and J ends lost 4 bases and 9 bases, in that order; junction bases with no gene match: 5. Germline CDR1 SGHTA, CDR2 FQGNSA. The CDR3 sequence is CASSSGQGAGEQFF. The CDR3 DNA reads TGTGCCAGCAGCTCCGGACAGGGGGCAGGTGAGCAGTTCTTC.

This clonotype showed up just a few times. The genes are TRBV28 and TRBJ2-3, with TRBD2 as a possible D gene (6 bases). This CDR3 is built from 16 residues. Trimming took off 5 bases at V and 0 bases at J, with 15 bases between the two ends. Germline V gene data show CDR1 as MDHEN and CDR2 as SYDVKM. The CDR3 here is CASSHPGGSSTDTQYF. The DNA of the CDR3 is TGTGCCAGCAGTCATCCTGGGGGGTCAAGCACAGATACGCAGTATTTT.